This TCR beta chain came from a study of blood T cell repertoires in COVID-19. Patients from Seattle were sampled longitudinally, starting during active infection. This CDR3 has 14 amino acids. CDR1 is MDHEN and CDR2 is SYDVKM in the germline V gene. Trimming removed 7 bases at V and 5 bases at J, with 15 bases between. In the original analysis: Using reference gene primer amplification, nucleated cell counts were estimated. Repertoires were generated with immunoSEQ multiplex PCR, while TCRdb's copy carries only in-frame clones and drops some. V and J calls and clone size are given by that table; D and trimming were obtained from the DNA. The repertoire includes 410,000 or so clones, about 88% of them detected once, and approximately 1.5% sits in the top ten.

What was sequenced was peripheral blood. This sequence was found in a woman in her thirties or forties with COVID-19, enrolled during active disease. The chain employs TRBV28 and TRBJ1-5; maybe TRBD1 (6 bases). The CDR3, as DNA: TGTGCCAGCACCCTAGGACAGTTCGATCAGCCCCAGCATTTT. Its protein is CASTLGQFDQPQHF.